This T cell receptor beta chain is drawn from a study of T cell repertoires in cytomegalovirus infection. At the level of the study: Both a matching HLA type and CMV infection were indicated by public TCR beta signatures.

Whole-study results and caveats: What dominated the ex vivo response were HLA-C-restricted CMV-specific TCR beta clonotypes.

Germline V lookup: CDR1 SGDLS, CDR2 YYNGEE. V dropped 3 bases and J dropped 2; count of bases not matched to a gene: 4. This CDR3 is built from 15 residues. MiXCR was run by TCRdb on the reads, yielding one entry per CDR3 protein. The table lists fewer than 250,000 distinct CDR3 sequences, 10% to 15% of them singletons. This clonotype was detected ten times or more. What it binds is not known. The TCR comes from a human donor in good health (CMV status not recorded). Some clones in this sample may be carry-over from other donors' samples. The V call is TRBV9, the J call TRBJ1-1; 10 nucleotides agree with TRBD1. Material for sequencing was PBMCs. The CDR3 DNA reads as TGTGCCAGCAGCGCCCGGGACAGGGGAAACACTGAAGCTTTCTTT. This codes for CASSARDRGNTEAFF.